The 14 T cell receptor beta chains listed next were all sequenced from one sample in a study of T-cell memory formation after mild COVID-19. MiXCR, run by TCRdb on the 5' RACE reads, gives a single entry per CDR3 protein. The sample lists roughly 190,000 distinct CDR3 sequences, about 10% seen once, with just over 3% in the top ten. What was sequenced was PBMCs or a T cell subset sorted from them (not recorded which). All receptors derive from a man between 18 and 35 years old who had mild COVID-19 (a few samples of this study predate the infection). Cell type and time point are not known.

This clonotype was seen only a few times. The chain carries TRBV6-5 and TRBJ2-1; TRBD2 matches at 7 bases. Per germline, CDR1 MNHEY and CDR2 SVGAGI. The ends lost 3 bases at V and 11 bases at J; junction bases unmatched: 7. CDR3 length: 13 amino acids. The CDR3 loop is CASSYSWGGKQFF. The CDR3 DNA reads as TGTGCCAGCAGTTATTCTTGGGGGGGAAAGCAGTTCTTC.

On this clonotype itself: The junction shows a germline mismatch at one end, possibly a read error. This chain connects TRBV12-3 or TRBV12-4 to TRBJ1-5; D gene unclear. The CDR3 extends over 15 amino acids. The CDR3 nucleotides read TGTGCCAGCAGTCTCGCCGGGCTTAGCTATCAGCCCCAGCATTTT. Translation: CASSLAGLSYQPQHF.

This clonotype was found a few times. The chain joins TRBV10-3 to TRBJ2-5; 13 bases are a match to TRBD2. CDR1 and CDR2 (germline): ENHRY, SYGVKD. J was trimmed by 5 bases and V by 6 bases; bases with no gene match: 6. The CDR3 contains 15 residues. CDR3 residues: CAISHRTSGGETQYF. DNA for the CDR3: TGTGCCATCAGCCACAGGACTAGCGGGGGTGAGACCCAGTACTTC.

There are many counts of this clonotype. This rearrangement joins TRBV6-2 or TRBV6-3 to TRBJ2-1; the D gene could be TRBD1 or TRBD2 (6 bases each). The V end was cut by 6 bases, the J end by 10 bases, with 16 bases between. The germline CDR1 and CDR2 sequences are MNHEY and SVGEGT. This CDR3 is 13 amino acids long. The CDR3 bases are TGTGCCAGCAGCTACCGGGGGCGTCGAGAGCAGTTCTTC. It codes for CASSYRGRREQFF.

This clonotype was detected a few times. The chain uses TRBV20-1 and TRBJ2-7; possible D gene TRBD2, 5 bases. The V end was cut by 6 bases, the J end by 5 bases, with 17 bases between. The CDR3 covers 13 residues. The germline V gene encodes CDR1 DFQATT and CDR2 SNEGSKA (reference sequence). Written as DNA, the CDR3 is TGCAGTGCCACGAGCGGTTCGAGAAACGAGCAGTACGTC. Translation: CSATSGSRNEQYV.

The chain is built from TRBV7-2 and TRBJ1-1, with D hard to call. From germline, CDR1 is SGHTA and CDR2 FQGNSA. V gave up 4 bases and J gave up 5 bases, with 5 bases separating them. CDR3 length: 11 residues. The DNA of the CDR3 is TGTGCCAGCAGCTCACGGACTGAAGCTTTCTTT. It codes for CASSSRTEAFF.

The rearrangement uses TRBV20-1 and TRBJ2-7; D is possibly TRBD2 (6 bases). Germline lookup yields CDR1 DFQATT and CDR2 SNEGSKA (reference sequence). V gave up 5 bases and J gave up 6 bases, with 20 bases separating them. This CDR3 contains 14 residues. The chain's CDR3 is CSAAEVGGAIEQYF. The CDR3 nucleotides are TGCAGTGCTGCCGAGGTTGGAGGGGCGATCGAGCAGTACTTC.

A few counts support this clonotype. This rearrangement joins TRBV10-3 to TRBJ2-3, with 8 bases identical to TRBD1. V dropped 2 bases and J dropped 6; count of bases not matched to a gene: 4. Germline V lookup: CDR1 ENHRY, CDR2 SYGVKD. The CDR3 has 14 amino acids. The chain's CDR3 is CAISETGGGDTQYF. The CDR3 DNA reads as TGTGCCATCAGTGAGACAGGGGGTGGGGATACGCAGTATTTT.

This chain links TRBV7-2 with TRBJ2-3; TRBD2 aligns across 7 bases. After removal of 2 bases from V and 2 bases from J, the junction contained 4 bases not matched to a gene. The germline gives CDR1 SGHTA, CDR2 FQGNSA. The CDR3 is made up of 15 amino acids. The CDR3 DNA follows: TGTGCCAGCAGCTTACGCGGGGGATTCACAGATACGCAGTATTTT. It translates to CASSLRGGFTDTQYF.

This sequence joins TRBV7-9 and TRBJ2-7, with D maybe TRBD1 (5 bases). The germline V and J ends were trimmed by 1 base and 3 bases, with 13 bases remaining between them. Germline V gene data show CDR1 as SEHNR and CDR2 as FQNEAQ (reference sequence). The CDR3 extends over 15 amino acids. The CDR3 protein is CASSLEAGRRYEQYF. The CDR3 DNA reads TGTGCCAGCAGCTTAGAGGCAGGGCGACGCTACGAGCAGTACTTC.

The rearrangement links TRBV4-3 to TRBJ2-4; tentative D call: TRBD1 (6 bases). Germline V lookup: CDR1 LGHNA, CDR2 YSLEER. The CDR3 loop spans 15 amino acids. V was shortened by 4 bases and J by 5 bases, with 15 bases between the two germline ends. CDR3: CASSLRQAPQNIQYF. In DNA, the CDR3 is TGCGCCAGCAGCCTTAGACAGGCCCCCCAAAACATTCAGTACTTC.

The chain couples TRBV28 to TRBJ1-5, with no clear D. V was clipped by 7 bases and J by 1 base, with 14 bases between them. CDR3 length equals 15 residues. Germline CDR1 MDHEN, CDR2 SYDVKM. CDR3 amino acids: CASTPRVSSNQPQHF. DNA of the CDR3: TGTGCCAGCACCCCCCGGGTTTCGAGCAATCAGCCCCAGCATTTT.

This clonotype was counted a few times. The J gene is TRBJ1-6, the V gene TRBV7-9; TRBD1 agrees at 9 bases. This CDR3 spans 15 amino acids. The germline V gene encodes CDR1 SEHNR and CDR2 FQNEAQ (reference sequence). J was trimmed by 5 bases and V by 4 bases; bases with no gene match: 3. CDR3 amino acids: CASSWGQGHNSPLHF. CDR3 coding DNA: TGTGCCAGCAGCTGGGGACAGGGTCATAATTCACCCCTCCACTTT.

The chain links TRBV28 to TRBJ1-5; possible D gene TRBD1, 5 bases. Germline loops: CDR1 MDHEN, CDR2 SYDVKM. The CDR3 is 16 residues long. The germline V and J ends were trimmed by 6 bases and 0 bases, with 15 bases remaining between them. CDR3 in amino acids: CASSTPGQGSNQPQHF. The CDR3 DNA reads TGTGCCAGCAGCACCCCAGGTCAGGGTAGCAATCAGCCCCAGCATTTT.